A selection of T cell receptor beta chains follows, all from one sample in a study of cytomegalovirus exposure and HLA in healthy donors. The assay was immunoSEQ multiplex PCR, and TCRdb's table has in-frame clones only and misses some. The sample has 170,000 or so clones, roughly 80% seen once; the top ten hold about 1.6%. The specimen was PBMCs. The receptors stem from a man in his forties or fifties in good health and CMV-seronegative. Both conserved end residues are part of each CDR3. The D gene is left open where the match is weak. Size tells how often a clone was seen (once, few, many) or the class of an expanded clone, and some rows leave it out.

D,J,size,V,DNA,CDR3
NA,TRBJ1-2,NA,TRBV7-8,TGTGCCAGCAGCTTTAACAGAAGGCACTATGGCTACACCTTC,CASSFNRRHYGYTF
NA,TRBJ2-7,NA,TRBV9,TGTGCCAGCAGCGTAGGTGGGGCGGGAGAGCAGTACTTC,CASSVGGAGEQYF
TRBD2,TRBJ2-7,few,TRBV6-5,TGTGCCAGCAGGGGGACTAGCGGCTACGAGCAGTACTTC,CASRGTSGYEQYF
TRBD2,TRBJ2-3,NA,TRBV7-9,TGTGCCAGCAGCGCCCGGACTAGCGGGCCTAGCACAGATACGCAGTATTTT,CASSARTSGPSTDTQYF
NA,TRBJ1-1,NA,TRBV5-6,TGTGCCAGCAGCCTAATGCAACTGAACACTGAAGCTTTCTTT,CASSLMQLNTEAFF
NA,TRBJ1-2,once,TRBV2,TGTGCCAGCAGTGAAGTCCGGGTACGCTATGGCTACACCTTC,CASSEVRVRYGYTF
TRBD1,TRBJ1-2,NA,TRBV7-9,TGTGCCAGCAGCCTACGTGGGGCAGGGGGTGGCTACACCTTC,CASSLRGAGGGYTF
TRBD1,TRBJ1-3,NA,TRBV7-2,TGTGCCAGCAGTCGCCGGACAGGCTCTGGAAACACCATATATTTT,CASSRRTGSGNTIYF
TRBD2,TRBJ2-3,NA,TRBV6-6,TGTGCCAGCACCGACGGACTAGCGGGGGGCCAAGATACGCAGTATTTT,CASTDGLAGGQDTQYF
NA,TRBJ1-1,NA,TRBV12-5,TGTGCTAGTGGTCGGAGCTTTGGCAGCTTGAACACTGAAGCTTTCTTT,CASGRSFGSLNTEAFF
TRBD1,TRBJ1-2,few,TRBV28,TGTGCCAGCAGTTTACGGACAGGGTTGTTAAAGGCCCACTATGGCTACACCTTC,CASSLRTGLLKAHYGYTF
NA,TRBJ1-2,NA,TRBV5-1,TGCGCCAGCAGCCCAATGGACAGAAGGTATGGCTACACCTTC,CASSPMDRRYGYTF
TRBD2,TRBJ2-1,NA,TRBV9,TGTGCCAGCAGCCCGCCCATCACCCTAGCGGGGGAATTGGACAATGAGCAGTTCTTC,CASSPPITLAGELDNEQFF
TRBD1,TRBJ1-3,NA,TRBV30,TGTGCCACAAGGGACAGTTTGGGAAACACCATATATTTT,CATRDSLGNTIYF
TRBD1,TRBJ2-7,NA,TRBV10-3,TGTGCCATCAGTGACCAACACCGGGACAGCTCCTACGAGCAGTACTTC,CAISDQHRDSSYEQYF
NA,TRBJ2-3,NA,TRBV5-8,TGTGCCAGCAGCTGGACTCAACTTAGGGCAGATACGCAGTATTTT,CASSWTQLRADTQYF
NA,TRBJ1-4,NA,TRBV28,TGTGCAACCATCACGGGGGTCGGTGAAAAACTGTTTTTT,CATITGVGEKLFF
NA,TRBJ2-1,NA,TRBV6-5,TGTGCCAGCAGTTACTCGCGGTCGTGGGATGAGCAGTTCTTC,CASSYSRSWDEQFF
TRBD1,TRBJ1-4,NA,TRBV6-5,TGTGCCAGCAGTTTGGGACAGGGGGGTAATGAAAAACTGTTTTTT,CASSLGQGGNEKLFF
NA,TRBJ2-4,NA,TRBV19,TGTGCCAGTAAAGAGAGTTCAGGGAAAGCCAAAAACATTCAGTACTTC,CASKESSGKAKNIQYF
NA,TRBJ1-1,few,TRBV4-3,TGCGCCAGCAGCCAACAACAGGGCCTGAACACTGAAGCTTTCTTT,CASSQQQGLNTEAFF
NA,TRBJ1-1,few,TRBV5-5,TGTGCCAGCAGCCGGGACACGAACACTGAAGCTTTCTTT,CASSRDTNTEAFF
NA,TRBJ1-5,few,TRBV30,TGTGCCTGGAGTTGGCAGGGTGGGCAGCCCCAGCATTTT,CAWSWQGGQPQHF
NA,TRBJ2-2,NA,TRBV25-1,TGTGCCAGCAGTGTTAGGCGGGACACCGGGGAGCTGTTTTTT,CASSVRRDTGELFF
NA,TRBJ2-1,NA,TRBV6-6,TGTGCCAGCAGCCCCGTGGTAGATGAGCAGTTCTTC,CASSPVVDEQFF
NA,TRBJ1-1,NA,TRBV7-9,TGTGCCAGCAGCTTAGGGGCCGGGAACACTGAAGCTTTCTTT,CASSLGAGNTEAFF
NA,TRBJ2-2,NA,TRBV5-1,TGCGCCAGCAGCTTGTTGGAGGGCGGGGAGCTGTTTTTT,CASSLLEGGELFF
TRBD2,TRBJ2-7,NA,TRBV6-5,TGTGCCAGCAGTTCACTGCAGCGGGAGAGATCCGAGCAGTACTTC,CASSSLQRERSEQYF
TRBD1,TRBJ2-3,NA,TRBV19,TGTGCCAGTAGTATCTGGTACAGGGGGTCCACAGATACGCAGTATTTT,CASSIWYRGSTDTQYF
NA,TRBJ2-3,NA,TRBV6-1,TGTGCCAGCAGGGTGAATCCCGGGACAATTGCTACGCAGTATTTT,CASRVNPGTIATQYF
NA,TRBJ2-6,NA,TRBV2,TGTGCCAGCAGGGACAGCTACTCTGGGGCCAACGTCCTGACTTTC,CASRDSYSGANVLTF
TRBD1,TRBJ1-1,few,TRBV5-6,TGTGCCAGCACCCAGGGACAGTACAAGAACACTGAAGCTTTCTTT,CASTQGQYKNTEAFF
NA,TRBJ2-6,NA,TRBV30,TGTGCCTGGAGTGGGGACTCCAACTCTGGGGCCAACGTCCTGACTTTC,CAWSGDSNSGANVLTF
NA,TRBJ2-1,NA,TRBV5-1,TGCGCCAGCAGAATGGTGGGGGGCTACAATGAGCAGTTCTTC,CASRMVGGYNEQFF
NA,TRBJ2-3,NA,TRBV18,TGTGCCAGCTCACCCGGACAGACAGATACGCAGTATTTT,CASSPGQTDTQYF
TRBD1,TRBJ1-6,NA,TRBV27,TGTGCCAGCAGAACCGGGACAGGGGTAAATTCACCCCTCCACTTT,CASRTGTGVNSPLHF
TRBD2,TRBJ2-1,NA,TRBV7-2,TGTGCCAGCAGCTTAGCCCAGCGGGGGGGATACAATGAGCAGTTCTTC,CASSLAQRGGYNEQFF
TRBD2,TRBJ2-7,NA,TRBV7-6,TGTGCCAGCAGCTGGTCGGGACTAGCGGGAGGAGGGAACTCCTACGAGCAGTACTTC,CASSWSGLAGGGNSYEQYF
NA,TRBJ1-1,NA,TRBV30,TGTGCCTGGAGTGTTGGCCGGAACACTGAAGCTTTCTTT,CAWSVGRNTEAFF
TRBD1,TRBJ1-2,NA,TRBV14,TGTGCCAGCAGCCAACCGGGACAGCGACGAGGCTACACCTTC,CASSQPGQRRGYTF
TRBD1,TRBJ1-5,once,TRBV7-3,TGTGCCAGCAGCCAGGGGGGACGGAAGGATCAGCCCCAGCATTTT,CASSQGGRKDQPQHF
TRBD1,TRBJ1-1,NA,TRBV5-4,TGTGCCAGCAGCCAAAACCTCCGTACAGGGGGATACTCGCGTACTGAAGCTTTCTTT,CASSQNLRTGGYSRTEAFF
TRBD1,TRBJ2-7,NA,TRBV5-4,TGTGCCAGCAGCCGGGACAGGGGGCGCTACGAGCAGTACTTC,CASSRDRGRYEQYF
NA,TRBJ1-5,NA,TRBV30,TGTGCCTGGAGTTCTGCAGGGGGCAATCAGCCCCAGCATTTT,CAWSSAGGNQPQHF
NA,TRBJ1-5,NA,TRBV7-9,TGTGCCAGCAGCTTAGTGGACGGTTCACTAAAGCGGAGACAGCCCCAGCATTTT,CASSLVDGSLKRRQPQHF
NA,TRBJ1-1,NA,TRBV7-2,TGTGCCAGCAGCTTAGTCCAGGGGTTATTGAACACTGAAGCTTTCTTT,CASSLVQGLLNTEAFF
TRBD1,TRBJ1-3,NA,TRBV28,TGTGCCAGCAGTCCAGGGGACAGGGGAAGCTCTGGAAACACCATATATTTT,CASSPGDRGSSGNTIYF
NA,TRBJ2-2,NA,TRBV7-2,TGTGCCAGCAGCTTCCCAGCGGGGACATACACCGGGGAGCTGTTTTTT,CASSFPAGTYTGELFF
TRBD1,TRBJ2-7,NA,TRBV7-9,TGTTCCAGCAGCTCAGAGAGACAGGGCTCCGAGCAGTACTTC,CSSSSERQGSEQYF
NA,TRBJ1-2,NA,TRBV4-3,TGCGCCAGCAGCCAAGATCGGCCGTCCCGCGGCTATGGCTACACCTTC,CASSQDRPSRGYGYTF
NA,TRBJ2-2,once,TRBV18,TGTGCCAGCTCAACGCGACGAGGCGGAACGAACACCGGGGAGCTGTTTTTT,CASSTRRGGTNTGELFF
NA,TRBJ2-6,few,TRBV7-6,TGTGCCAGCAGCTTAGGAGGTCCTGGGGCCAACGTCCTGACTTTC,CASSLGGPGANVLTF
NA,TRBJ1-1,few,TRBV7-2,TGTGCCAGCAGCTTACGAAGGGTAGCGAGAGCCACTGAAGCTTTCTTT,CASSLRRVARATEAFF
NA,TRBJ1-1,few,TRBV4-3,TGCGCCAGCAGCTCCCGGGAGGGGGACACTGAAGCTTTCTTT,CASSSREGDTEAFF
TRBD1,TRBJ1-5,NA,TRBV15,TGTGCCACCAGCACCCTTCGGACAGGGCTGGGTCAGCCCCAGCATTTT,CATSTLRTGLGQPQHF